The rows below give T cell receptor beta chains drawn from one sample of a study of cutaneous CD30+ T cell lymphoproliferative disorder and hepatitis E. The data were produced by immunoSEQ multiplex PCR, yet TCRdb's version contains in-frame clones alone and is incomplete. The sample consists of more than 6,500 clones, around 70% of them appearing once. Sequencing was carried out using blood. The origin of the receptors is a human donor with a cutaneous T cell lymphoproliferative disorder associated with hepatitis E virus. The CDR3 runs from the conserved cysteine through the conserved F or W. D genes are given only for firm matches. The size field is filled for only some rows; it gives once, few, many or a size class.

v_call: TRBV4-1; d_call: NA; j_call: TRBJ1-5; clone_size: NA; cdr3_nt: TGCGCCAGCAGCCCGGGGAACAGGACGGATCAGCCCCAGCATTTT; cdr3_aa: CASSPGNRTDQPQHF
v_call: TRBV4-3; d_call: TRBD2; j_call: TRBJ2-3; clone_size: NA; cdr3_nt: TGCGCCAGCAGCCCCCTGGGGTGGGAAAGCGGGGGGCAGTATTTT; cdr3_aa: CASSPLGWESGGQYF
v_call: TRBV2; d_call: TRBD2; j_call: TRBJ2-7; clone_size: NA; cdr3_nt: TGTGCCAGCAGTGAAGTACTAGCGGAGACCTACGAGCAGTACTTC; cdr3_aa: CASSEVLAETYEQYF
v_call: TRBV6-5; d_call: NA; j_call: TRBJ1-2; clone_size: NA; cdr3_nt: TGTGCCAGCACTGCAGGGTCGGGGGGCTACACCTTC; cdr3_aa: CASTAGSGGYTF
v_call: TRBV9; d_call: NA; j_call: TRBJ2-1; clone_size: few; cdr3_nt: TGTGCCAGCAGCGAAGGTATAACCTCCTACAATGAGCAGTTCTTC; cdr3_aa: CASSEGITSYNEQFF
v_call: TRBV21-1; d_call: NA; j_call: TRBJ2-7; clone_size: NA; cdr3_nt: TGTGCCAGCAGCAACAAGGCAGAGCAGTACTTC; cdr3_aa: CASSNKAEQYF
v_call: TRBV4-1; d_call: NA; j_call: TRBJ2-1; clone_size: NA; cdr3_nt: TGCGCCAGCAGCCAAGAGGGGGCTAGCGGATACTACAATGAGCAGTTCTTC; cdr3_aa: CASSQEGASGYYNEQFF
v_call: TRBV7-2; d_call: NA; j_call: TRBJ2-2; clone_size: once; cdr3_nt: TGTGCCAGCAGCGCCGGACCGGGTTCAGGTACCGGGGAGCTGTTTTTT; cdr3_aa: CASSAGPGSGTGELFF
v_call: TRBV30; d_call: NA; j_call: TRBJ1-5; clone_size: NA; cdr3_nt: TGTGCCTGGAGTATCAGAGACAATCAGCCCCAGCATTTT; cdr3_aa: CAWSIRDNQPQHF
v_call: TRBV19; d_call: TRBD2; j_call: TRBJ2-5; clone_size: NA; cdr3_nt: TGTGCCAGTAGTCCCCCTGAATGGCGGGGGATTAAAGAGACCCAGTACTTC; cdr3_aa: CASSPPEWRGIKETQYF
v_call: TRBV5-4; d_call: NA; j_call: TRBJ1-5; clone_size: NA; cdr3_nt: TGTGCCAGCAGCTCGGGAGGGGTTAGCAATCAGCCCCAGCATTTT; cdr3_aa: CASSSGGVSNQPQHF
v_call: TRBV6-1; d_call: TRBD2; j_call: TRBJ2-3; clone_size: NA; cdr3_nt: TGTGCCAGCAGTGTATGGGAGGGCCGGGCAGATACGCAGTATTTT; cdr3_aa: CASSVWEGRADTQYF
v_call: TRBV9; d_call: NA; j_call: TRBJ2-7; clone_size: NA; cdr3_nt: TGTGCCAGCAGCGTAGCGTCTAGTGGGACCTACGAGCAGTACTTC; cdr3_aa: CASSVASSGTYEQYF
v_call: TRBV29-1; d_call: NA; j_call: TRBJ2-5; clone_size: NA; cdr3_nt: TGCAGCGTTGATATATCGGGGAGGCAAGAGACCCAGTACTTC; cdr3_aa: CSVDISGRQETQYF
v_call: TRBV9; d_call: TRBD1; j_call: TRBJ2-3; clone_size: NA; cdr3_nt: TGTGCCAGCAGCGCCCGGACAGGAGATACGCAGTATTTT; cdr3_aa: CASSARTGDTQYF
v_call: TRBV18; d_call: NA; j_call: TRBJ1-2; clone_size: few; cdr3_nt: TGTGCCAGCTCACCGGACACTTCTAACTATGGCTACACCTTC; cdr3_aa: CASSPDTSNYGYTF
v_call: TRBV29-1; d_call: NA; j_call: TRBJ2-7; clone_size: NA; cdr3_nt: TGCAGCGCCGGGGGTGCCAACGAGCAGTACTTC; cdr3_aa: CSAGGANEQYF
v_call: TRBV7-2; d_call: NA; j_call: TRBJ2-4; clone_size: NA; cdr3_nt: TGTGCCAGCAGCTTACTGCAGGGGTCGGACATTCAGTACTTC; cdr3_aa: CASSLLQGSDIQYF
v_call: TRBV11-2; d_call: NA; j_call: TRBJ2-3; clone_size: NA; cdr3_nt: TGTGCCAGCAGCTGGAGGGGGGCCACAGATACGCAGTATTTT; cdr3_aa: CASSWRGATDTQYF
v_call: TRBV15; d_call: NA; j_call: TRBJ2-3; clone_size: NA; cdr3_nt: TGTGCCACCAGCAGGTTGACGGTCCTGGGAGCGGATACGCAGTATTTT; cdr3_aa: CATSRLTVLGADTQYF
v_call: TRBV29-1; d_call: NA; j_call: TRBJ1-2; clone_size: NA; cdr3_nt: TGCAGCGTTCAAAACAGGGTTGGTGGCTACACCTTC; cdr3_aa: CSVQNRVGGYTF
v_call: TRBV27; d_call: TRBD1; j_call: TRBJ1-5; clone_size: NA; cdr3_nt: TGTGCCAGCAGTACCTTCCGGGACAGGGACAGTCCAAACATCAATCAGCCCCAGCATTTT; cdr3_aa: CASSTFRDRDSPNINQPQHF
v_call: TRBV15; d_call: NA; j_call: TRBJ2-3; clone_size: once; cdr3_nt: TGTGCCACCAGCAGAGACTGGCAAGGCACAGATACGCAGTATTTT; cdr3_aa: CATSRDWQGTDTQYF
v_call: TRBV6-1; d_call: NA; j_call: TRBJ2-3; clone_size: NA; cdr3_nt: TGTGCCAGCAGTGAACGGGGGTTCCCAGCAGATACGCAGTATTTT; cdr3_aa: CASSERGFPADTQYF
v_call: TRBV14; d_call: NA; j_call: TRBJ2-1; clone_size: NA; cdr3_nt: TGTGCCAGCAGCCAAGATTCCATAGATTTCTCCTACAATGAGCAGTTCTTC; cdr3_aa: CASSQDSIDFSYNEQFF
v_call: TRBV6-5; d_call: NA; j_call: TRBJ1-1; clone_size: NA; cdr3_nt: TGTGCCAGCAGTTACGGACGTTCTGAAGCTTTCTTT; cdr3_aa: CASSYGRSEAFF
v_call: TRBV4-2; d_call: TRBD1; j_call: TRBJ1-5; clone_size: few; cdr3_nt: TGTGCCAGCAGCCAGGGGACAGGTAAGGATCAGCCCCAGCATTTT; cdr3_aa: CASSQGTGKDQPQHF
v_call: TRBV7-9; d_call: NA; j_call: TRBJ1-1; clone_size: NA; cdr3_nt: TGTGCCAGCAGCTCTTCAGGAGCGGGCACTGAAGCTTTCTTT; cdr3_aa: CASSSSGAGTEAFF
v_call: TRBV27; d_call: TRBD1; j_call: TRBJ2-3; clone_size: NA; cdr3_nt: TGTGCCAGCAGTCTGACAGGGGTAATCACAGATACGCAGTATTTT; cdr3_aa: CASSLTGVITDTQYF
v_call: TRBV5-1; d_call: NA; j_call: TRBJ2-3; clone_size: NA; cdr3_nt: TGCGCCAGCAAACCGACACCAGGGAATACGCAGTATTTT; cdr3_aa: CASKPTPGNTQYF
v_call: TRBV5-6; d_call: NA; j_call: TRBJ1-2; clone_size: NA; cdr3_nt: TGTGCCAGCAGCTTGGATGTAAGGCAGGCAGGGGGCTACACCTTC; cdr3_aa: CASSLDVRQAGGYTF
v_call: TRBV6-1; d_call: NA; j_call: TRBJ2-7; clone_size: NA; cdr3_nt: TGTGCCAGCAGTGGTTCCGAAGGATTGTCCTACGAGCAGTACTTC; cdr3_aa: CASSGSEGLSYEQYF
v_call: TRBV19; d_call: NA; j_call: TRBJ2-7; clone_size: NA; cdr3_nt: TGTGCCAGTAGTATAGCGGACACTTCCTACGAGCAGTACTTC; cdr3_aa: CASSIADTSYEQYF
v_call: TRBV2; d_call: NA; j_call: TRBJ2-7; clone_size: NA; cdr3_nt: TGTGCCAGCAGTGAAAGTAGCGCTGGCGAGCAGTACTTC; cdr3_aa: CASSESSAGEQYF
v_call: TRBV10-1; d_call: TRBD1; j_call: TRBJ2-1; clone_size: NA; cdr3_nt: TGCGCCAGCAGTGTTGGGGAAGACAGGGCCTACAATGAGCAGTTCTTC; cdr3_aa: CASSVGEDRAYNEQFF
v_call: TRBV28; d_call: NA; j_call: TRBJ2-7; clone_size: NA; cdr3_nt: TGTGCCAGCAGTCCCGACGTGAGCTCCTACGAGCAGTACTTC; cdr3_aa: CASSPDVSSYEQYF
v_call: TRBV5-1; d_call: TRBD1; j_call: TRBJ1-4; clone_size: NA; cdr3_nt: TGCGCCAGCAGCACCGAGACAGGGGCCAAACTGTTTTTT; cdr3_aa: CASSTETGAKLFF
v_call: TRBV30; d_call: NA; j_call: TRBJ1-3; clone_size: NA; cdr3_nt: TGTGCCTGGGGGAGAGGGCTCGCCCCCTCTGGAAACACCATATATTTT; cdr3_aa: CAWGRGLAPSGNTIYF
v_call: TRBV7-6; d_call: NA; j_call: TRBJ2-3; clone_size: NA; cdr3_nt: TGTGCCAGCAGCTCGACAGAAGATACGCAGTATTTT; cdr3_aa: CASSSTEDTQYF
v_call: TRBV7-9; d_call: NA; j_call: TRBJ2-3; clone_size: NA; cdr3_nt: TGTGCCAGCAGCTCCCAGGACGGCACAGATACGCAGTATTTT; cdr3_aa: CASSSQDGTDTQYF
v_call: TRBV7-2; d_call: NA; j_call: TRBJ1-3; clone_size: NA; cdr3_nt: TGTGCCAGCTCATACCAACCTGGAAACACCATATATTTT; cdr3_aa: CASSYQPGNTIYF
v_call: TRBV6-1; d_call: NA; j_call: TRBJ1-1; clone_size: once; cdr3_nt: TGTGCCAGCAGTGAATGGGGTGAGCCCACTGAAGCTTTCTTT; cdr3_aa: CASSEWGEPTEAFF